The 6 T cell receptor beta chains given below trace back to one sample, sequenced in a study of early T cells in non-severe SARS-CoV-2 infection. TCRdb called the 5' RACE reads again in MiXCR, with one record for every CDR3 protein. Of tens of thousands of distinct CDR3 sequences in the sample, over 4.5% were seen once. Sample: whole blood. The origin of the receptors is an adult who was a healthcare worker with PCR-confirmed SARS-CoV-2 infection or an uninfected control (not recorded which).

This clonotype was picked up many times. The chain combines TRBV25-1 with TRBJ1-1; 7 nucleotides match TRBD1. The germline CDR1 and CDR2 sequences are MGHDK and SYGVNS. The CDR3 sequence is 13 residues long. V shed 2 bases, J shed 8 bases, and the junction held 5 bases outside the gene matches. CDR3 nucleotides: TGTGCCAGCAGTGAACGGGGACAGTACGAAGCTTTCTTT. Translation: CASSERGQYEAFF.

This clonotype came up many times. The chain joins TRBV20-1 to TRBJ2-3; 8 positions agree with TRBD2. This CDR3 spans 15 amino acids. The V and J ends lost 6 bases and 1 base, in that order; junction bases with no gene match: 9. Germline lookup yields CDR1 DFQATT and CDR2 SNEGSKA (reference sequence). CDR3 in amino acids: CSAGKRESGTDTQYF. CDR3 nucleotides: TGCAGTGCGGGGAAGCGGGAGTCGGGCACAGATACGCAGTATTTT.

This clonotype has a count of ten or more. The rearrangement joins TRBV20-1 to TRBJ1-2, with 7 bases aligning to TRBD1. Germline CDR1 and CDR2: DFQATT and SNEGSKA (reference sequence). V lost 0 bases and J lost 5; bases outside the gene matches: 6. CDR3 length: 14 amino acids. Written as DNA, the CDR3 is TGCAGTGCTAGAGACAGGGACAGTATTTATGGCTACACCTTC. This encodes CSARDRDSIYGYTF.

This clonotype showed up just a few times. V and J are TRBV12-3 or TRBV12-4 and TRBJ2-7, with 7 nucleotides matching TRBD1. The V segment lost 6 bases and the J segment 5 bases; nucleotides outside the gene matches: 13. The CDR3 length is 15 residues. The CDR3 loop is CASRPARQGRHEQYF. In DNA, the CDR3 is TGTGCCAGCAGACCTGCGAGACAGGGTCGCCACGAGCAGTACTTC.

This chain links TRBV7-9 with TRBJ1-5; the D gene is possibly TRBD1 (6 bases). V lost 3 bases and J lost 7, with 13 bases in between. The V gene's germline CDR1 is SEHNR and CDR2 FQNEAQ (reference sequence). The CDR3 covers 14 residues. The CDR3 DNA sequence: TGTGCCAGCAGCTTGGACGCAGGGGTACAGCCCCAGCATTTT. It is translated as CASSLDAGVQPQHF.

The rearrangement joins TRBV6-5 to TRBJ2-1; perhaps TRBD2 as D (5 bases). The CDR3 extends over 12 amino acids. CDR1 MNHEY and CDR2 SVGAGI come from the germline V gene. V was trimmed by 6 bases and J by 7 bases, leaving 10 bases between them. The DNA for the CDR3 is TGTGCCAGCAGCACTAGGAGGAATGAGCAGTTCTTC. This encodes CASSTRRNEQFF.